This T cell receptor (beta chain) is drawn from a study of OX40 agonist ivuxolimab in advanced cancers. Overall study: The dose-escalation group included hepatocellular carcinoma, melanoma, renal cell carcinoma and head and neck cancer. Findings of the study overall: There were also nonresponders showing low normalized T-cell clonal expansion.

The method was immunoSEQ multiplex PCR; TCRdb's version includes in-frame clones alone and lacks a portion of them. The sample lists 99,000 or so clones, less than 95% occurring once. CDR1 is KGHSH and CDR2 is LQKENI in the germline V gene. The CDR3 length is 18 residues. The V end lost 2 bases, the J end lost 0 bases, and 17 bases lay between the germline ends. In regard to this clone: Its cognate antigen is unknown.

The chain couples TRBV18 to TRBJ1-3; perhaps TRBD1 as D (5 bases). The source material was CD4+ or CD8+ T cells sorted from blood, sampled in a trial of the OX40 agonist ivuxolimab. The TCR originated in an adult with an advanced solid tumor such as melanoma, head and neck, liver or kidney cancer. This CDR3 is CASSPVGPASSSGNTIYF. DNA of the CDR3: TGTGCCAGCTCACCAGTGGGACCGGCGTCAAGCTCTGGAAACACCATATATTTT.